Included here is one T cell receptor (beta chain) sequence, with context. The data were taken from a study of CD8 T cells in Susac syndrome. Across the study: Sequenced Susac syndrome patients included five or six with clinically active disease and under 10 in remission. There were Susac syndrome patients who were therapy-naive at blood draw, others on corticosteroids, and others on intravenous immunoglobulin alone.

About 0.5 to 1 ug RNA was reverse transcribed with random hexamers. Via MiXCR, TCRdb re-called the immunoSEQ multiplex PCR reads, giving one row per CDR3 protein. Among roughly 190,000 distinct CDR3 sequences, 90% to 95% were seen once, and the ten largest hold about 0.09%. Trimming stripped 3 bases from V and 2 bases from J, with 7 bases between. Germline CDR1 MNHEY, CDR2 SVGAGI. This CDR3 has 13 residues. This sequence originates from a human donor with Susac syndrome. Material for sequencing was CD4+ T cells from PBMCs. The rearrangement joins TRBV6-5 to TRBJ1-2; D gene unclear. The CDR3 DNA sequence: TGTGCCAGCAGTTATTGGGGAAACTATGGCTACACCTTC. It yields the protein CASSYWGNYGYTF.